These 14 T cell receptor beta chains came from one sample sequenced in a study of cytomegalovirus exposure and HLA in healthy donors. Use of 60 Vbeta and 13 Jbeta primers characterized the PCR. Some clones are missing from TCRdb's copy, which holds only in-frame ones; the method was immunoSEQ multiplex PCR. The sample lists roughly 100,000 clones, around 77% occurring once. Sequencing input: PBMCs. These receptors were obtained from a man between 45 and 60 years old in good health and CMV-seropositive.

This chain joins TRBV27 and TRBJ2-2; 7 positions agree with TRBD2. The CDR3 spans 15 residues. Per germline, CDR1 MNHEY and CDR2 SMNVEV (reference sequence). Losses at the gene ends were 5 bases for V and 0 bases for J; bases not matched to a gene: 3. The CDR3 region has the DNA TGTGCCAGCAGTCTAGCGGTACCGAACACCGGGGAGCTGTTTTTT. It specifies CASSLAVPNTGELFF.

This chain connects TRBV7-6 to TRBJ2-2; D gene unclear. Deletions cut 6 bases from V and 0 bases from J, with 8 bases between. CDR3 length: 14 residues. Germline V gives CDR1 SGHVS, CDR2 FNYEAQ. As DNA, the CDR3 is TGTGCCAGCAGTGTTCGGGCGAACACCGGGGAGCTGTTTTTT. This gives the protein CASSVRANTGELFF.

This clone has only a few counts. V usage is TRBV30 and J usage is TRBJ2-1; D might be TRBD2 (6 bases). Germline V lookup: CDR1 GTSNPN, CDR2 SVGIG (reference sequence). This CDR3 region has 13 residues. Trimming removed 3 bases from V and 7 bases from J, with 13 bases in between. The CDR3 DNA sequence: TGTGCCTGGAGAGTCGCACGGGAGAATGAGCAGTTCTTC. This encodes CAWRVARENEQFF.

The chain combines TRBV6-1 with TRBJ2-5; no firm D call. The V and J ends lost 1 base and 13 bases respectively, with 16 bases between them. The length of the CDR3 is 13 residues. Germline V lookup: CDR1 MNHNS, CDR2 SASEGT. In nucleotides, the CDR3 is TGTGCCAGCAGTGAAGACGAACAGACATTTCTGTACTTC. Translated: CASSEDEQTFLYF.

This chain joins TRBV28 and TRBJ1-2; D is unclear. V was trimmed by 2 bases and J by 3 bases, leaving 13 bases between them. The CDR3 runs 15 residues. Germline V CDR1 and CDR2: MDHEN, SYDVKM. CDR3 in amino acids: CASSLGQAGDYGYTF. In DNA, the CDR3 is TGTGCCAGCAGTTTAGGGCAGGCGGGTGACTATGGCTACACCTTC.

With respect to this clone: The junction departs from the called germline gene at one end, perhaps through a read error. The chain carries TRBV30 and TRBJ2-2, with D maybe TRBD1 (5 bases). Per germline, CDR1 GTSNPN and CDR2 SVGIG (reference sequence). The CDR3 has 15 amino acids. The CDR3 DNA reads as TGTGCCTGGGGGGCACTGGGGCTGAACGCCGGGGAGCTGTTTTTT. Protein product: CAWGALGLNAGELFF.

This rearrangement joins TRBV19 to TRBJ2-3; maybe TRBD1 (6 bases). CDR1 and CDR2 from the germline V gene are LNHDA and SQIVND (reference sequence). The CDR3 is 16 residues long. Trimming shortened V by 5 bases and J by 2 bases, and 17 bases separated the two germline ends. DNA of the CDR3: TGTGCCAGTAGTTCGTCACAGGGATACGACACAGATACGCAGTATTTT. Translation: CASSSSQGYDTDTQYF.

This chain links TRBV14 with TRBJ2-7; 14 nucleotides align to TRBD2. V lost 5 bases and J lost 1; bases outside the gene matches: 4. CDR3 length: 16 amino acids. The germline V gene has CDR1 SGHDN and CDR2 FVKESK. CDR3 region: CASSKRTSGRSYEQYF. CDR3 coding DNA: TGTGCCAGCAGCAAACGGACTAGCGGGAGGTCCTACGAGCAGTACTTC.

This chain connects TRBV7-3 to TRBJ2-6; D call uncertain. Looked up from germline, CDR1 is SGHTA and CDR2 is FQGTGA. The CDR3 length is 16 residues. The V end was cut by 2 bases, the J end by 0 bases, with 8 bases between. CDR3 nucleotide sequence: TGTGCCAGCAGCTTAGGGCCGTCCTCTGGGGCCAACGTCCTGACTTTC. It encodes CASSLGPSSGANVLTF.

Written as DNA, the CDR3 is TGTGCCTGGAGACGGCTAGCGGATACCCAGTACTTC. The encoded protein is CAWRRLADTQYF. The chain has TRBV30 and TRBJ2-5, with TRBD2 matching over 7 bases. Per germline, CDR1 GTSNPN and CDR2 SVGIG (reference sequence). This CDR3 is built from 12 residues. V lost 3 bases, J lost 8 bases, and 6 bases stayed unmatched.

This chain connects TRBV28 to TRBJ2-7; 10 nucleotides match TRBD2. The trim removed 3 bases at V and 3 bases at J, leaving 14 bases unmatched. Germline loops: CDR1 MDHEN, CDR2 SYDVKM. The CDR3 has 18 residues. The CDR3 region is CASSLTPYRLAGVYEQYF. CDR3 nucleotides: TGTGCCAGCAGTTTGACCCCATACAGGCTAGCGGGAGTCTACGAGCAGTACTTC. The entire variable domain, with the rest obtained from reference TRBV28 and TRBJ2-7, is as follows: DVKVTQSSRYLVKRTGEKVFLECVQDMDHENMFWYRQDPGLGLRLIYFSYDVKMKEKGDIPEGYSVSREKKERFSLILESASTNQTSMYLCASSLTPYRLAGVYEQYFGPGTRLTVT.

This chain links TRBV2 with TRBJ2-3; 8 bases agree with TRBD2. The J segment lost 1 base and the V segment lost 6 bases, leaving 6 bases of the junction unmatched. The germline CDR1 and CDR2 sequences are SNHLY and FYNNEI. The CDR3 is 15 amino acids. This CDR3 is CASSNSGIGTDTQYF. The CDR3 nucleotides are TGTGCCAGCAGCAATAGCGGGATCGGCACAGATACGCAGTATTTT.

This clone has only a few counts. The chain combines TRBV19 with TRBJ2-6; no clear D gene. Germline CDR1 is LNHDA and CDR2 is SQIVND (reference sequence). The CDR3 consists of 15 residues. The V and J ends lost 5 bases and 0 bases respectively, with 8 bases between them. CDR3 nucleotides: TGTGCCAGTAGTGGCAGGCACTCTGGGGCCAACGTCCTGACTTTC. It translates to CASSGRHSGANVLTF. The variable domain in full, with the rest retrieved from reference TRBV19 and TRBJ2-6, is DGGITQSPKYLFRKEGQNVTLSCEQNLNHDAMYWYRQDPGQGLRLIYYSQIVNDFQKGDIAEGYSVSREKKESFPLTVTSAQKNPTAFYLCASSGRHSGANVLTFGAGSRLTVL.

The chain carries TRBV11-2 and TRBJ2-5, with TRBD2 matching 7 bases. The V gene end was trimmed by 6 bases and the J gene end by 5 bases; junction bases not matched to a gene: 6. Germline CDR1 and CDR2: SGHAT and FQNNGV. The CDR3 covers 13 residues. In nucleotides, the CDR3 is TGTGCCAGCAGGGCGGGGGTGCTGGAGACCCAGTACTTC. It translates to CASRAGVLETQYF.